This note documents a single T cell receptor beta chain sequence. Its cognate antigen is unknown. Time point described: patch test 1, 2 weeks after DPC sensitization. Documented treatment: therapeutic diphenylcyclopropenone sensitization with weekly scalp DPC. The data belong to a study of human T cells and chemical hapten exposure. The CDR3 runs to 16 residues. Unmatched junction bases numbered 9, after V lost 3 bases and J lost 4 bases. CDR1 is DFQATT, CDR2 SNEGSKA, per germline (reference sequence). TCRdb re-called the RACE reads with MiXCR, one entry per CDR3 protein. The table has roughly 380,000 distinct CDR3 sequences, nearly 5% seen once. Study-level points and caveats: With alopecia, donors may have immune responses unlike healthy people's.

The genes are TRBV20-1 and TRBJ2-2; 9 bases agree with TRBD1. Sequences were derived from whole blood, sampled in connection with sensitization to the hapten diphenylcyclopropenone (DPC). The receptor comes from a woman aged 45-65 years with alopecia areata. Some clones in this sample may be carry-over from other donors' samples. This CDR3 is CSASGDRAVSTGELFF. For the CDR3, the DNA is TGCAGTGCTAGCGGGGACAGGGCGGTTAGCACCGGGGAGCTGTTTTTT.